This TCR beta chain appears in the sequencing data of a study of brain T cells in children with intractable seizures. Study-wide results and caveats: Patients' HCMV serostatus was unknown; virus specificity rests on CDR3 similarity alone.

About this clone: The antigen is not known.

Time point defined: blood from clinic visit 5 months post-surgery; TSC patient then seizure free. The sequenced cases were selected for having the highest brain T cell transcript signatures. Patients received at least one anti-epileptic drug before surgery. Trimming took 1 base from V and 0 from J, leaving 15 bases between them. Germline V gives CDR1 PRHDT, CDR2 FYEKMQ (reference sequence). This CDR3 contains 17 residues. Only in-frame clones appear in the TCRdb table, and some are missing; sequencing was by immunoSEQ multiplex PCR. The table has about 340,000 clones, 93% seen once. This receptor was identified in a boy in the first two years of life with tuberous sclerosis and intractable seizures. Source: peripheral blood, taken roughly 5 months after surgery. The chain couples TRBV13 to TRBJ1-1; D not resolved. CDR3 DNA: TGTGCCAGCAGCTTAGAGGGCATAGGAGCCCTGAACACTGAAGCTTTCTTT. Residues: CASSLEGIGALNTEAFF.